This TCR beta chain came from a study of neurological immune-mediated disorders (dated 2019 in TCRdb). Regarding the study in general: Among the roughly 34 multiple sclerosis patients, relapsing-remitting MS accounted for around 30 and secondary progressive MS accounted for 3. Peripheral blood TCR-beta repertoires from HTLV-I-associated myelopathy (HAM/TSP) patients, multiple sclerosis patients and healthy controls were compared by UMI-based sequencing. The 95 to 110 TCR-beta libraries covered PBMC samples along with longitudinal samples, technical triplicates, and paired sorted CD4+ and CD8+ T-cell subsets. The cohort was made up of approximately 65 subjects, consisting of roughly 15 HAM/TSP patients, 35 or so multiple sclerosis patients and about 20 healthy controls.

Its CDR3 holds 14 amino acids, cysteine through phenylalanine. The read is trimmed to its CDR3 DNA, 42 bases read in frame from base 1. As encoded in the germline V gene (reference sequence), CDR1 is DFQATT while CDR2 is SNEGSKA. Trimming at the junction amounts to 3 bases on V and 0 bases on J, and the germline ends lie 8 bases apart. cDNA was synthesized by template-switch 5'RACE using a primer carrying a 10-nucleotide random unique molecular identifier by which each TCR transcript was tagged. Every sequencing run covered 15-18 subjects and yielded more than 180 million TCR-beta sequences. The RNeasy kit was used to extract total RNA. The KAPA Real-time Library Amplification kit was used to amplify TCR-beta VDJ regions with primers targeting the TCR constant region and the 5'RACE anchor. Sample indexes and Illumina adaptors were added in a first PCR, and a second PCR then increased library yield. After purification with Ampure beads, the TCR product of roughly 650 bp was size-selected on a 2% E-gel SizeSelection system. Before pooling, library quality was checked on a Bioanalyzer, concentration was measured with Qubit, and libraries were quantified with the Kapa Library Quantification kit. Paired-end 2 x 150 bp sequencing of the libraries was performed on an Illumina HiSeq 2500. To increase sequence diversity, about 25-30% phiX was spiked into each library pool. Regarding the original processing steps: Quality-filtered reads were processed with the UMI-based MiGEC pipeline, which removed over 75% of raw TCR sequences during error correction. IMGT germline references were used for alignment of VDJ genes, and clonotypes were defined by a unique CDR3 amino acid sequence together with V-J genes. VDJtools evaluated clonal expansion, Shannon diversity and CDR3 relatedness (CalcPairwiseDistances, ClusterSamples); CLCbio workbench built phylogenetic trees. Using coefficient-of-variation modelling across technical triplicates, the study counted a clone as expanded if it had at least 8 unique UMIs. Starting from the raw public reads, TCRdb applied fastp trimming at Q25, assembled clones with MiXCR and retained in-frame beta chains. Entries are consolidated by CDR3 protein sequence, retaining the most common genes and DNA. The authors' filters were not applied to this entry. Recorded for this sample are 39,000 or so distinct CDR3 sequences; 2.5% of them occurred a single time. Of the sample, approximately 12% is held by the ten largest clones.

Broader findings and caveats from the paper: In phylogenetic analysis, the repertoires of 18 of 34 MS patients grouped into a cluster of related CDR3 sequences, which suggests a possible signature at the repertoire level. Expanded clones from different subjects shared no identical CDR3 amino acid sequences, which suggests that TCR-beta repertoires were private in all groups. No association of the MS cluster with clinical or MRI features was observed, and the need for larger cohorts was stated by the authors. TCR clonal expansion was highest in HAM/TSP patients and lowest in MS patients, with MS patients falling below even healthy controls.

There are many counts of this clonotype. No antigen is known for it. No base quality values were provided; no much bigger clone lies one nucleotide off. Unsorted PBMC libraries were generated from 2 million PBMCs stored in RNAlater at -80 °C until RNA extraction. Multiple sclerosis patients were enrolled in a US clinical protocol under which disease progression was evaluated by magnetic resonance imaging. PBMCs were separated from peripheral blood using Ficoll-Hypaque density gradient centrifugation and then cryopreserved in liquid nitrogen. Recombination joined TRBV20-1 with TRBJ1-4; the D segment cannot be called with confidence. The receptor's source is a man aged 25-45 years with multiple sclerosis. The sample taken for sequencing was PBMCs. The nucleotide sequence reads TGCAGTGCTAGGAAGAATCCAACTAATGAAAAACTGTTTTTT. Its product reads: CSARKNPTNEKLFF.